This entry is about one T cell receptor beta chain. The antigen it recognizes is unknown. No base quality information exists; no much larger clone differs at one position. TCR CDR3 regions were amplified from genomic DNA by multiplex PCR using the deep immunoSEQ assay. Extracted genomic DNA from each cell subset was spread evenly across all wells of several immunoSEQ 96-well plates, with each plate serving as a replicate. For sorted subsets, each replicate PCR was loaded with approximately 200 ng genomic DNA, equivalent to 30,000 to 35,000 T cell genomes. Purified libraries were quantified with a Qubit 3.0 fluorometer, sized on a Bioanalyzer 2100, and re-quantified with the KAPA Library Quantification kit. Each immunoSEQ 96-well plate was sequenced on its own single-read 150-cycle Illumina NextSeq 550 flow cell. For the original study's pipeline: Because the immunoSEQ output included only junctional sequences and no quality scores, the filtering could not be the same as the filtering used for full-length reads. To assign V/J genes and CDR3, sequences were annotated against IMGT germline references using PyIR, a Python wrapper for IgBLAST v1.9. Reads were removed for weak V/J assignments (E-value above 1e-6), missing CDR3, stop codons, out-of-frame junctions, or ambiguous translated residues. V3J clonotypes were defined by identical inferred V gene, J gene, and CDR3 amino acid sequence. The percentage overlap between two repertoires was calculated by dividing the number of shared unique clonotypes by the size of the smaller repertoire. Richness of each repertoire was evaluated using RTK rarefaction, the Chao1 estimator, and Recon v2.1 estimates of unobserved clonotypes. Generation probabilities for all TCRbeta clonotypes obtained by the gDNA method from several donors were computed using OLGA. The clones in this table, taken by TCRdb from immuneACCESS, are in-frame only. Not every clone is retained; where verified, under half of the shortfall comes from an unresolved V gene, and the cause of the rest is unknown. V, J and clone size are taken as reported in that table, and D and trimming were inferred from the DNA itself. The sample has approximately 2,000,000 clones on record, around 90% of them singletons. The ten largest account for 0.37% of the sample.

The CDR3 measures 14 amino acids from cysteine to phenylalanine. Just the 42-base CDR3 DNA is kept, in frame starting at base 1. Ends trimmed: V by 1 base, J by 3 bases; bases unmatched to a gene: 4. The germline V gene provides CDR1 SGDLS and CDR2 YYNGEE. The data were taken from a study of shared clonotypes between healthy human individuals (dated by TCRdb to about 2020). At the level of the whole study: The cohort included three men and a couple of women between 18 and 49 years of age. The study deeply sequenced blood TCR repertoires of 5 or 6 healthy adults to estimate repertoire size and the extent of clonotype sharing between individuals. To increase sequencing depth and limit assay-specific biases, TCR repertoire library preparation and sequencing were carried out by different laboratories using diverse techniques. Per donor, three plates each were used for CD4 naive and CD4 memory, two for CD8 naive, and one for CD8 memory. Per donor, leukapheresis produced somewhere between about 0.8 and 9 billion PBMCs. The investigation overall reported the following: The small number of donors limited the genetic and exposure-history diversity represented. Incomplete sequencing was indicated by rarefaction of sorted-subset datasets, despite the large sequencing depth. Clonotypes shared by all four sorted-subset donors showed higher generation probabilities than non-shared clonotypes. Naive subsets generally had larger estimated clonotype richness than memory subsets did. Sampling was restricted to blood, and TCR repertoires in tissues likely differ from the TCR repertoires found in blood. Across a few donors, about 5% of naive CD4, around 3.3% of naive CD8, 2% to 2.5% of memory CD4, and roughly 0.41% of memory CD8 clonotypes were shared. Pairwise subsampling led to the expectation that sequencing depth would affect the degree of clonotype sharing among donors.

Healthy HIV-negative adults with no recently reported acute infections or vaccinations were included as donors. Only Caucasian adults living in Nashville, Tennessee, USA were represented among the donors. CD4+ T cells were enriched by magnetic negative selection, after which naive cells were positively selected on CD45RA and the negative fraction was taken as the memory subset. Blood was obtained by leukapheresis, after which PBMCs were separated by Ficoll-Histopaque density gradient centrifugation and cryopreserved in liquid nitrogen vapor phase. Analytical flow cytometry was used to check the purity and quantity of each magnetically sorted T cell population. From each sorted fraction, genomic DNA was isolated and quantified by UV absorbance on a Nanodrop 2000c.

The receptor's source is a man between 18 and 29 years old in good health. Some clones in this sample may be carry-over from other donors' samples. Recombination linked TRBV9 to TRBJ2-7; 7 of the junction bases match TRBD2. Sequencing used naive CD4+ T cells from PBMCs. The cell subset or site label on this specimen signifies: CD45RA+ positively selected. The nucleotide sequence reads TGTGCCAGCAGCGTAAAGGGGAGGGGCTACGAGCAGTACTTC. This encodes CASSVKGRGYEQYF.